This T cell receptor beta chain was documented in a study of blood T cell repertoires in COVID-19. Study-wide context: T cells, B-cell-depleted T cells, or PBMCs provided the cDNA or gDNA that served as material.

Here immunoSEQ multiplex PCR was the method, and the copy in TCRdb shows in-frame clones only, minus some. The sample comprises around 250,000 clones, about four fifths of which are singletons, and roughly 1.9% rests with the top ten. This clone was counted between two and nine times. J was trimmed by 2 bases and V by 3 bases; bases with no gene match: 4. The CDR3 length is 15 residues. CDR1 SGHAT and CDR2 FQNNGV come from the germline V gene. Sequences were obtained from peripheral blood. The genes are TRBV11-2 and TRBJ2-5, with 9 bases fitting TRBD2. The sequence was obtained from a man younger than 45 who had recovered from COVID-19. CDR3 sequence reads: CASSFPSGGQETQYF. Here the CDR3 DNA reads TGTGCCAGCAGCTTCCCAAGCGGGGGGCAAGAGACCCAGTACTTC.